A single sample is the source of the 11 T cell receptor beta chains below, sequenced in a study of T cell repertoires in cytomegalovirus infection (dated by TCRdb to about 2019). Antigen specificity for these receptors is unknown. The intended sense of this specimen's treatment or condition label: in vitro stimulation with specific CMV peptide epitopes to enrich CMV-specific T cells. Sequencing instrument: Illumina HiSeq 1500. Through fastp at Q25 and MiXCR, TCRdb rebuilt clones from the public reads, retaining in-frame beta chains. Each entry merges the rows of one CDR3 protein and shows their most common DNA and genes. Present in this sample are around 95,000 distinct CDR3 sequences, about 29% of which were seen just once. The top ten clones comprise around 68% of the sample. Specimen: CD8+ T cells from cultured PBMCs, collected from culture after CMV antigen stimulation. The receptor set was obtained from a human donor in good health (CMV status not recorded). Some clones in this sample may be carry-over from other donors' samples.

This clonotype was found a few times. CDR3 sequence reads: CASSLVQSSYEQYF. CDR3 DNA: TGTGCCAGCAGTTTAGTACAGAGCTCCTACGAGCAGTACTTC. The rearrangement uses TRBV27 and TRBJ2-7; no definite D call. The CDR3 sequence is 14 residues long. The ends were cut back, 2 bases at V and 0 bases at J, with 8 bases in the middle. Looked up from germline, CDR1 is MNHEY and CDR2 is SMNVEV (reference sequence).

This clonotype has at least ten counts. V and J are TRBV28 and TRBJ2-1, with 12 nucleotides matching TRBD1. Germline trimming cut 6 bases from V and 7 bases from J; bases unmatched to any gene: 13. This CDR3 is built from 17 residues. The germline V gene has CDR1 MDHEN and CDR2 SYDVKM. In DNA form, the CDR3 reads TGTGCCAGCAGACCGAACTCTGGGACAGGGGGCCGGAATGAGCAGTTCTTC. It specifies CASRPNSGTGGRNEQFF.

The sample holds a few counts of this clonotype. V is TRBV7-9 and J is TRBJ1-2; 8 nucleotides match TRBD1. V shed 1 base and J 4 bases; nucleotides not matched to a gene: 5. Germline V gene data show CDR1 as SEHNR and CDR2 as FQNEAQ (reference sequence). The CDR3 is 15 residues long. The CDR3: CASSLVGQGIYGYTF. In DNA form, the CDR3 reads TGTGCCAGCAGCTTAGTTGGACAGGGAATCTATGGCTACACCTTC.

Notes on this clonotype: The junction shows a germline mismatch at one end, possibly a read error. The CDR3 nucleotides are TGTGCCAGCAGCCTTAGTAACACTGTAGCTTTCTTT. It specifies CASSLSNTVAFF. This sequence joins TRBV5-3 and TRBJ1-1; D remains unclear. TRBV5-3 falls under the ORF class, with uncertain function. This CDR3 has 12 amino acids.

This clonotype was recorded many times. In DNA form, the CDR3 reads TGTGCCAGCAGTTTCGGGACAGGGGACCACAATGAGCAGTTCTTC. It codes for CASSFGTGDHNEQFF. The chain employs TRBV28 and TRBJ2-1; 10 bases agree with TRBD1. Germline V gene sequence: CDR1 MDHEN, CDR2 SYDVKM. J gave up 5 bases and V 3 bases, and 4 bases lay outside the gene matches. The CDR3 consists of 15 residues. The whole variable domain, remainder taken from reference TRBV28 and TRBJ2-1, is DVKVTQSSRYLVKRTGEKVFLECVQDMDHENMFWYRQDPGLGLRLIYFSYDVKMKEKGDIPEGYSVSREKKERFSLILESASTNQTSMYLCASSFGTGDHNEQFFGPGTRLTVL.

The chain uses TRBV4-1 and TRBJ2-2; TRBD1 is a possible D gene (5 bases). The germline CDR1 and CDR2 sequences are MGHRA and YSYEKL. The V gene lost 0 bases and the J gene lost 3 bases, with 8 bases spanning the gap. The CDR3 loop spans 15 amino acids. The CDR3: CASSQDTGYTGELFF. CDR3 nucleotide sequence: TGCGCCAGCAGCCAAGATACAGGATACACCGGGGAGCTGTTTTTT.

This clonotype was seen a handful of times. The J gene is TRBJ2-5, the V gene TRBV6-6; no clear D gene. CDR1 is MNHNY, CDR2 SVGAGI, per germline (reference sequence). This CDR3 comprises 12 residues. V was shortened by 0 bases and J by 4 bases, with 3 bases between the two germline ends. The CDR3 DNA reads TGTGCCAGCAGTTACTCGATAGAGACCCAGTACTTC. Its protein is CASSYSIETQYF.

This clonotype was recorded many times. V is TRBV7-2 and J is TRBJ1-5, with 7 nucleotides matching TRBD1. J was trimmed by 7 bases and V by 5 bases; bases with no gene match: 11. Germline loops: CDR1 SGHTA, CDR2 FQGNSA. The CDR3 runs 15 residues. The CDR3: CASSQDPGGAQPQHF. The CDR3 DNA follows: TGTGCCAGCAGCCAAGACCCAGGGGGAGCGCAGCCCCAGCATTTT. The whole variable domain, remainder taken from reference TRBV7-2 and TRBJ1-5, is GAGVSQSPSNKVTEKGKDVELRCDPISGHTALYWYRQSLGQGLEFLIYFQGNSAPDKSGLPSDRFSAERTGGSVSTLTIQRTQQEDSAVYLCASSQDPGGAQPQHFGDGTRLSIL.

This clonotype was recorded many times. CDR3 residues: CASRLRDIQNSPLHF. CDR3 in DNA: TGTGCCAGCAGGTTGAGGGACATTCAAAATTCACCCCTCCACTTT. The chain combines TRBV7-2 with TRBJ1-6; possibly TRBD1 for D (6 bases). Between the trimmed V and J ends, which lost 6 bases and 7 bases, there was a span of 16 bases. Germline CDR1 SGHTA, CDR2 FQGNSA. The CDR3 is made up of 15 amino acids.

The gene calls are TRBV4-2 and TRBJ2-1, with 7 nucleotides matching TRBD1. Germline CDR1 and CDR2: LGHNA and YNFKEQ. Losses at the gene ends were 4 bases for V and 4 bases for J; bases not matched to a gene: 7. The CDR3 sequence is 15 residues long. The CDR3 DNA sequence: TGTGCCAGCAGCCTAAGCCCGGGACAGTACAATGAGCAGTTCTTC. Translation gives CASSLSPGQYNEQFF.

The sample holds a few counts of this clonotype. The rearrangement joins TRBV7-6 to TRBJ2-5; no clear D gene. Trimming cost V 5 bases and J 5 bases, with 12 bases left between them. This CDR3 comprises 13 residues. Germline values: CDR1 SGHVS, CDR2 FNYEAQ. Here the CDR3 reads CASSPLGDETQYF. The DNA of the CDR3 is TGTGCCAGCAGCCCGCTAGGAGACGAGACCCAGTACTTC.